These T cell receptor beta chains were read from a single sample in a study of immune characterization of retroperitoneal liposarcoma. MiXCR was run by TCRdb on the PCR reads, yielding one entry per CDR3 protein. Among 1,300 to 1,500 distinct CDR3 sequences listed, about half were seen once. The sequenced sample was tumor tissue. The receptors were sampled from a female donor with retroperitoneal liposarcoma. Both conserved end residues are part of each CDR3. A D gene is named only where the DNA matches it firmly. Size is omitted from some rows. Given values are once, few, many or a class for expanded clones.

DNA,CDR3,D,size,J,V
TGTGCCAGCGGCCCGGCTGGGGAGCTACCGTACTTC,CASGPAGELPYF,NA,few,TRBJ2-1,TRBV6-1
TGTGCCAGCAGTGAGATAACACTCGGAGCCTATGGCTACACCTTC,CASSEITLGAYGYTF,NA,NA,TRBJ1-2,TRBV6-1
TGTGCCAGCAGTTGGGGCAGCTCCTACAATGAGCAGTTCTTC,CASSWGSSYNEQFF,NA,few,TRBJ2-1,TRBV27
TGTGCCAGCAGAACAGGGGCCACTAATGAGCAGTTCTTC,CASRTGATNEQFF,TRBD1,few,TRBJ2-1,TRBV27
TGTGCCAGCAGTTTTCGCCAGCCCCCTACGCAGTATTTT,CASSFRQPPTQYF,NA,NA,TRBJ2-3,TRBV12-3/TRBV12-4
TGTGCCAGCAGCTTAGGACAGGGTATGGAGCAGTTCTTC,CASSLGQGMEQFF,TRBD1,NA,TRBJ2-1,TRBV7-6
TGTGCCAGCAGTTACGGCCCTCTAGCGGACTACAATGAGCAGTTCTTC,CASSYGPLADYNEQFF,TRBD2,NA,TRBJ2-1,TRBV6-5
TGTGCCAGCAGTGACGACACCTACAATGAGCAGTTCTTC,CASSDDTYNEQFF,NA,NA,TRBJ2-1,TRBV6-6
TGTGCCAGCATCGAAACCGGGGGGCGAGCGACTAACTATGGCTACACCTTC,CASIETGGRATNYGYTF,NA,NA,TRBJ1-2,TRBV6-6
TGCGCCAGCAGCCAATCACTAGCGGGAGGAAGCGAGCAGTACTTC,CASSQSLAGGSEQYF,TRBD2,NA,TRBJ2-7,TRBV4-1
TGTGCCAGCAGCTTAAGGGGGCAAGCCACAGATACGCAGTATTTT,CASSLRGQATDTQYF,TRBD1,NA,TRBJ2-3,TRBV7-2
TGTGCCAGCAGTTTTGTGAACTACAATGAGCAGTTCTTC,CASSFVNYNEQFF,NA,NA,TRBJ2-1,TRBV12-3/TRBV12-4
TGTGCCAGCAGTTCTGGGACAGAAAATGAGCAGTTCTTC,CASSSGTENEQFF,TRBD1,few,TRBJ2-1,TRBV6-5
TGTGCCGGAGCCCCGGGACTAGCGGGTGATGGGACCCAGTACTTC,CAGAPGLAGDGTQYF,TRBD2,NA,TRBJ2-5,TRBV6-1
TGTGCCAGCACCCAAACTGGACTAGCGGGGAAAAGTTACGAGCAGTTCTTC,CASTQTGLAGKSYEQFF,TRBD2,NA,TRBJ2-1,TRBV27
TGTGCCAGCAGGCTAGCGGGATGGAGGGTTGATACGCAGTATTTT,CASRLAGWRVDTQYF,TRBD2,few,TRBJ2-3,TRBV6-5